These 31 T cell receptor beta chains share one sample of origin, sequenced in a study of cytomegalovirus exposure and HLA in healthy donors. PCR was performed using 60 Vbeta and 13 Jbeta primers. Using immunoSEQ multiplex PCR, the repertoire was profiled, and TCRdb retains in-frame clones only, with some absent. The table records more than 150,000 clones, 77% of them present only once. The sequencing sample was made of PBMCs. The receptors were sampled from a man in his late teens or twenties in good health and CMV-seronegative.

The chain recombines TRBV2 with TRBJ2-5; 8 bases agree with TRBD2. Germline CDR1 SNHLY, CDR2 FYNNEI. V dropped 1 base and J dropped 5; count of bases not matched to a gene: 9. The CDR3 covers 16 residues. The DNA of the CDR3 is TGTGCCAGCAGTGAAGACATAGCGGGGATATCGGAGACCCAGTACTTC. Translated, it gives CASSEDIAGISETQYF.

This clone has a single count. The genes are TRBV5-1 and TRBJ2-3; 10 bases map to TRBD2. The CDR3 has 15 amino acids. Trimming at V came to 4 bases and at J to 3 bases, leaving 5 bases not matched to a gene. Germline-derived CDR1 and CDR2 are SGHRS and YFSETQ. CDR3 nucleotides: TGCGCCAGCAGCCTTGCTAGCGGGAGTACAGATACGCAGTATTTT. Protein product: CASSLASGSTDTQYF.

This clone was seen more than once but under ten times. This chain uses TRBV5-6 with TRBJ2-7; 8 bases fit TRBD1. The CDR3 has 15 amino acids. CDR1 SGHDT and CDR2 YYEEEE come from the germline V gene. The V and J ends lost 4 bases and 0 bases, in that order; junction bases with no gene match: 6. The CDR3 nucleotides read TGTGCCAGCAGCCCGGGGACAGGTCCCTCCTACGAGCAGTACTTC. Protein product: CASSPGTGPSYEQYF. The full variable domain, completed using reference TRBV5-6 and TRBJ2-7, is DAGVTQSPTHLIKTRGQQVTLRCSPKSGHDTVSWYQQALGQGPQFIFQYYEEEERQRGNFPDRFSGHQFPNYSSELNVNALLLGDSALYLCASSPGTGPSYEQYFGPGTRLTVT.

The chain combines TRBV29-1 with TRBJ2-1, with TRBD2 matching 9 bases. CDR3 length: 14 amino acids. The ends lost 3 bases at V and 15 bases at J; junction bases unmatched: 15. Germline V lookup: CDR1 SQVTM, CDR2 ANQGSEA. CDR3 sequence reads: CSVDSPSSGINPFF. The CDR3 DNA reads TGCAGCGTTGACTCCCCCTCTAGCGGGATCAACCCGTTCTTC.

This chain uses TRBV30 with TRBJ1-2; TRBD1 matches 10 bases. This CDR3 spans 14 amino acids. V shed 3 bases and J 7 bases; nucleotides not matched to a gene: 8. Per germline, CDR1 GTSNPN and CDR2 SVGIG (reference sequence). CDR3 sequence (DNA): TGTGCCTGGAGACTGACGACAGGGGGCCGTGGCTACACCTTC. It encodes CAWRLTTGGRGYTF.

The table lists this clone with a few counts. This chain connects TRBV4-2 to TRBJ1-1, with a tentative D call TRBD1 (5 bases). Germline V CDR1 and CDR2: LGHNA, YNFKEQ. The CDR3 sequence is 12 residues long. Trimming removed 6 bases from V and 3 bases from J, with 8 bases in between. The DNA of the CDR3 is TGTGCCAGCAGGACGGGGGACACTGAAGCTTTCTTT. Translation gives CASRTGDTEAFF.

The chain couples TRBV14 to TRBJ1-1; weak D call: TRBD1 (6 bases). The germline V gene has CDR1 SGHDN and CDR2 FVKESK. This CDR3 has 14 residues. Trimming removed 1 base from V and 11 bases from J, with 17 bases in between. The CDR3 spells CASSQAGAGRRAFF. The CDR3 coding sequence is TGTGCCAGCAGCCAAGCAGGGGCAGGACGGCGCGCTTTCTTT.

This clone was counted only a few times. The CDR3 sequence is CASSPTDYSLDGYTF. CDR3 sequence (DNA): TGTGCCAGCAGCCCTACTGACTATTCCCTGGATGGCTACACCTTC. This sequence joins TRBV9 and TRBJ1-2; D not resolved. CDR3 size: 15 residues. Germline V lookup: CDR1 SGDLS, CDR2 YYNGEE. V lost 4 bases and J 6 bases, leaving 19 bases between the germline ends.

This chain connects TRBV19 to TRBJ1-5; D is possibly TRBD1 (6 bases). Germline CDR1 LNHDA, CDR2 SQIVND (reference sequence). This CDR3 contains 15 residues. Trimming took 1 base from V and 4 from J, leaving 11 bases between them. The CDR3 nucleotides read TGTGCCAGTAGTATAGTGGCAGGGGATAATCAGCCCCAGCATTTT. It encodes CASSIVAGDNQPQHF.

This clone was seen once. The rearrangement joins TRBV18 to TRBJ2-3, with 8 bases that match TRBD2. Trimming took 6 bases from V and 1 from J; bases not matched to a gene: 12. The CDR3 loop spans 17 amino acids. The germline V gene has CDR1 KGHSH and CDR2 LQKENI. CDR3: CASSRPSGPSGTDTQYF. The CDR3 DNA sequence: TGTGCCAGCTCTCGTCCTAGCGGGCCTAGTGGCACAGATACGCAGTATTTT. The whole variable domain, remainder taken from reference TRBV18 and TRBJ2-3, is NAGVMQNPRHLVRRRGQEARLRCSPMKGHSHVYWYRQLPEEGLKFMVYLQKENIIDESGMPKERFSAEFPKEGPSILRIQQVVRGDSAAYFCASSRPSGPSGTDTQYFGPGTRLTVL.

This chain's CDR3 is CASSPPSGLGEQYF. CDR3 DNA: TGTGCCAGCTCACCACCAAGCGGTCTGGGGGAGCAGTACTTC. This chain links TRBV18 with TRBJ2-7; D is possibly TRBD2 (5 bases). V dropped 0 bases and J dropped 7 bases, with 13 bases sitting between them. CDR1 KGHSH and CDR2 LQKENI come from the germline V gene. This CDR3 has 14 amino acids.

Comment on this clone: One end of the junction is discordant with germline, which a read error may explain. The rearrangement uses TRBV7-9 and TRBJ2-7; TRBD1 aligns across 7 bases. This CDR3 region has 12 residues. Germline V gives CDR1 SEHNR, CDR2 FQNEAQ (reference sequence). The CDR3: CASSSPGGQDHF. The CDR3 DNA reads as TGTGCCAGCAGCTCCCCTGGAGGACAGGATCACTTC.

The chain links TRBV30 to TRBJ2-1, with 9 bases matching TRBD2. Trimming removed 4 bases from V and 5 bases from J; junction bases left unmatched: 6. From germline, CDR1 is GTSNPN and CDR2 SVGIG (reference sequence). This CDR3 has 14 residues. The DNA of the CDR3 is TGTGCCTGGAACGGCGGGAGGGCCAACAATGAGCAGTTCTTC. Translated, it gives CAWNGGRANNEQFF.

This chain joins TRBV5-6 and TRBJ2-4; D is perhaps TRBD1 (6 bases). Germline V gene data show CDR1 as SGHDT and CDR2 as YYEEEE. This CDR3 is 15 amino acids long. V was clipped by 1 base and J by 7 bases, with 15 bases between them. The CDR3 DNA is TGTGCCAGCAGCTTGTTTGCTACAGGGTCCAACATTCAGTACTTC. Protein: CASSLFATGSNIQYF.

V is TRBV2 and J is TRBJ2-7; 8 bases match TRBD1. Per the germline V gene, CDR1 is SNHLY and CDR2 is FYNNEI. The CDR3 spans 13 residues. V shed 6 bases and J 5 bases; nucleotides not matched to a gene: 6. In DNA, the CDR3 is TGTGCCAGCAGCCAGGACAGGGTGGACGAGCAGTACTTC. This gives the protein CASSQDRVDEQYF.

The CDR3 nucleotides read TGCAGCGCTGTGAGACAGGGTGGTATAGGCTACACCTTC. As protein: CSAVRQGGIGYTF. This sequence joins TRBV29-1 and TRBJ1-2, with 7 bases matching TRBD1. The CDR3 spans 13 residues. Germline CDR1 is SQVTM and CDR2 is ANQGSEA. J gave up 8 bases and V 7 bases, and 13 bases lay outside the gene matches.

The V and J genes are TRBV11-3 and TRBJ2-1; 11 positions match TRBD2. This CDR3 region has 13 residues. The germline CDR1 and CDR2 sequences are SGHNT and YENEEA. Unmatched junction bases numbered 2, after V lost 3 bases and J lost 10 bases. The CDR3 loop reads CASSFLAGGEQFF. The CDR3 nucleotides are TGTGCCAGCAGCTTCTTAGCGGGAGGGGAGCAGTTCTTC.

V gene TRBV4-1 combines with J gene TRBJ2-7, with D maybe TRBD2 (6 bases). V was clipped by 0 bases and J by 6 bases, with 15 bases between them. This CDR3 spans 15 amino acids. CDR1 and CDR2 (germline): MGHRA, YSYEKL. CDR3: CASSQDGRRSSEQYF. In DNA form, the CDR3 reads TGCGCCAGCAGCCAAGACGGGAGACGGTCCAGCGAGCAGTACTTC.

CDR3 bases: TGCGCCAGCAGCTTGGAGGGGGTATCCTACAATGAGCAGTTCTTC. Translated: CASSLEGVSYNEQFF. This chain uses TRBV5-1 with TRBJ2-1; TRBD1 might be the D (6 bases). This CDR3 comprises 15 residues. Germline lookup yields CDR1 SGHRS and CDR2 YFSETQ. With 0 bases removed from V and 1 base from J, the gap between germline ends came to 8 bases.

The chain has TRBV6-5 and TRBJ2-2; 9 bases line up with TRBD2. J lost 8 bases, V lost 4 bases, and 11 bases had no gene match. There are 16 residues in the CDR3. CDR1 and CDR2 from the germline V gene are MNHEY and SVGAGI. CDR3 DNA sequence: TGTGCCAGCAGTTCATTGACTAGCGGAAGAGGGGGGGAGCTGTTTTTT. Encoded protein: CASSSLTSGRGGELFF.

The CDR3 nucleotides read TGTGCCAGCAGCTTAGAAGGACAGGGCAATTCACCCCTCCACTTT. Translating it yields CASSLEGQGNSPLHF. The chain links TRBV7-9 to TRBJ1-6; TRBD1 agrees at 8 bases. J gave up 7 bases and V 1 base, and 3 bases lay outside the gene matches. Germline CDR1 and CDR2: SEHNR and FQNEAQ (reference sequence). The CDR3 has 15 residues.

The gene calls are TRBV7-9 and TRBJ1-1; no definite D call. Germline V gives CDR1 SEHNR, CDR2 FQNEAQ (reference sequence). Trimming shortened V by 5 bases and J by 5 bases, and 18 bases separated the two germline ends. The CDR3 covers 15 residues. CDR3 bases: TGTGCCAGCAGCCTCCTAGGCATGCGAACGACTGAAGCTTTCTTT. Encoded protein: CASSLLGMRTTEAFF.

On this clone: The same CDR3 can be traced to other DNA sequences in this sample. The chain links TRBV18 to TRBJ2-7, with 8 bases lining up with TRBD1. Germline CDR1 KGHSH, CDR2 LQKENI. The junction had 2 bases not matched to a gene; V was cut back by 3 bases and J by 1 base. This CDR3 is 14 amino acids long. CDR3 sequence (DNA): TGTGCCAGCTCACCTGACAGGGGATCCTACGAGCAGTACTTC. The encoded protein is CASSPDRGSYEQYF.

The V and J genes are TRBV6-6 and TRBJ2-7; 9 bases are a match to TRBD2. The germline V gene has CDR1 MNHNY and CDR2 SVGAGI (reference sequence). CDR3 size: 15 residues. J gave up 3 bases and V 2 bases, and 5 bases lay outside the gene matches. This CDR3 reads CASSYPGTSIYEQYF. In DNA, the CDR3 is TGTGCCAGCAGTTACCCGGGGACTAGCATCTACGAGCAGTACTTC.

The genes are TRBV5-6 and TRBJ1-2, with D perhaps matching TRBD1 (6 bases). Trimming pared 2 bases from V and 8 bases from J, leaving 13 bases between. The V gene's germline CDR1 is SGHDT and CDR2 YYEEEE. The CDR3 covers 13 residues. The CDR3: CASSFTGQRGYTF. CDR3 sequence (DNA): TGTGCCAGCAGCTTCACAGGGCAGCGGGGCTACACCTTC. Based on the CDR3 plus reference TRBV5-6 and TRBJ1-2, the full variable domain is DAGVTQSPTHLIKTRGQQVTLRCSPKSGHDTVSWYQQALGQGPQFIFQYYEEEERQRGNFPDRFSGHQFPNYSSELNVNALLLGDSALYLCASSFTGQRGYTFGSGTRLTVV.

This chain joins TRBV19 and TRBJ1-5; 10 nucleotides align to TRBD1. There are 15 residues in the CDR3. V dropped 5 bases and J dropped 2; count of bases not matched to a gene: 3. The germline gives CDR1 LNHDA, CDR2 SQIVND (reference sequence). The CDR3 nucleotides are TGTGCCAGTAGTCGGGACAGGGGACGCAATCAGCCCCAGCATTTT. This encodes CASSRDRGRNQPQHF.

This chain joins TRBV5-1 and TRBJ1-2; TRBD1 agrees at 8 bases. The CDR3 has 13 residues. Unmatched junction bases numbered 2, after V lost 2 bases and J lost 5 bases. Germline CDR1 is SGHRS and CDR2 is YFSETQ. The CDR3 spells CASSLQGEYGYTF. DNA for the CDR3: TGCGCCAGCAGCTTACAGGGGGAGTATGGCTACACCTTC.

The chain couples TRBV7-2 to TRBJ2-1, with 8 bases fitting TRBD2. This CDR3 has 16 residues. Germline lookup yields CDR1 SGHTA and CDR2 FQGNSA. The ends lost 0 bases at V and 4 bases at J; junction bases unmatched: 5. The CDR3 loop is CASSLASSGAYNEQFF. For the CDR3, the DNA is TGTGCCAGCAGCTTAGCGAGTAGCGGGGCGTACAATGAGCAGTTCTTC.

The V gene is TRBV5-8, the J gene TRBJ2-7; 8 bases are shared with TRBD1. CDR1 and CDR2 from the germline V gene are SGHTS and YDEGEE. The CDR3 length is 13 residues. The V segment lost 0 bases and the J segment 6 bases; nucleotides outside the gene matches: 2. CDR3 bases: TGTGCCAGCAGCTTGGCAGACAGGGGCGAGCAGTACTTC. Translating gives CASSLADRGEQYF. Filled out from reference TRBV5-8 and TRBJ2-7, the complete variable domain reads EAGVTQSPTHLIKTRGQQATLRCSPISGHTSVYWYQQALGLGLQFLLWYDEGEERNRGNFPPRFSGRQFPNYSSELNVNALELEDSALYLCASSLADRGEQYFGPGTRLTVT.

V gene TRBV18 combines with J gene TRBJ2-1; 8 bases agree with TRBD1. The CDR3 runs to 17 residues. V gave up 4 bases and J gave up 2 bases; unmatched junction bases: 10. In germline, CDR1 is KGHSH, CDR2 LQKENI. The CDR3 region has the DNA TGTGCCAGCTCACTTAGCCCGACAGGGGCTGCCTACAATGAGCAGTTCTTC. Protein: CASSLSPTGAAYNEQFF.

This chain's CDR3 is CASRFGRDRGSYEQYF. DNA for the CDR3: TGTGCAAGTCGCTTTGGCCGGGACAGAGGCTCCTACGAGCAGTACTTC. This chain connects TRBV12-2 to TRBJ2-7; TRBD1 was called by the table and not checked on the DNA. TRBV12-2 is shown as a pseudogene. The CDR3 sequence is 16 residues long.